In its sample, the clone carrying this T cell receptor beta chain was seen many times. Germline CDR1 SGHAT, CDR2 FQNNGV. V lost 10 bases, J lost 3 bases, and 20 bases lay in between. The CDR3 has 15 amino acids. The entry originates in a study of T cells in Graves' hyperthyroidism and ophthalmopathy. RNA transcripts yielded amplified TCR beta CDR3 regions. HTBI primers were used for first-round RT-PCR of the TCR CDR3. MiXCR was run by TCRdb on the multiplex PCR reads, yielding one entry per CDR3 protein. The sample lists fewer than 700,000 distinct CDR3 sequences, 17% occurring once. Ophthalmopathy patients all had a Clinical Activity Score of at least 3, a NOSPECS grade of at least 4 and disease under 3 months old.

The V and J genes are TRBV11-2 and TRBJ2-3; perhaps TRBD1 as D (5 bases). The clonotype originates from a woman aged 18-30 years with Graves' ophthalmopathy. The sequencing input was blood. This chain's CDR3 is CATTGRSAGTDTQYF. The DNA for the CDR3 is TGTGCCACCACCGGGCGGTCGGCAGGGACAGATACGCAGTATTTT. The full variable domain, its missing parts supplied by reference TRBV11-2 and TRBJ2-3, is EAGVAQSPRYKIIEKRQSVAFWCNPISGHATLYWYQQILGQGPKLLIQFQNNGVVDDSQLPKDRFSAERLKGVDSTLKIQPAKLEDSAVYLCATTGRSAGTDTQYFGPGTRLTVL.